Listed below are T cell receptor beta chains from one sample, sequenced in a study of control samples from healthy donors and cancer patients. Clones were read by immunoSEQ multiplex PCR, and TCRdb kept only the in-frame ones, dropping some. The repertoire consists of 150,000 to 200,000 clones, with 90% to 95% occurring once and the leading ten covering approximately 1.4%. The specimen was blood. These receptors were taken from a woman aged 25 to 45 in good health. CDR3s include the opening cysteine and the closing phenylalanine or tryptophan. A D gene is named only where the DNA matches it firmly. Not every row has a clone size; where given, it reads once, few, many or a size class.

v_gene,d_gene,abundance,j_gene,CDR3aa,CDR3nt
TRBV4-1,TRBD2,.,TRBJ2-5,CASSQNPPSGGFETQYF,TGCGCCAGCAGCCAAAACCCCCCCAGCGGGGGGTTTGAGACCCAGTACTTC
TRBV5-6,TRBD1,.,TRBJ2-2,CASSFDRGWNTGELFF,TGTGCCAGCAGCTTCGACAGGGGGTGGAACACCGGGGAGCTGTTTTTT
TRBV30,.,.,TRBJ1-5,CAWSVQVGNQPQHF,TGTGCCTGGAGTGTACAGGTCGGCAATCAGCCCCAGCATTTT
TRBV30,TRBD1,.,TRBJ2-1,CAWSAGQGRNEQFF,TGTGCCTGGAGTGCCGGACAGGGGAGAAATGAGCAGTTCTTC
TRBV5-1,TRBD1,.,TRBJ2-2,CASSLGTGRTGELFF,TGCGCCAGCAGCTTGGGGACAGGGAGGACCGGGGAGCTGTTTTTT
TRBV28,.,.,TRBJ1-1,CASSHRENTEAFF,TGTGCCAGCAGCCACAGGGAGAACACTGAAGCTTTCTTT
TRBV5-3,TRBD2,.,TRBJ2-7,CARSFPSGRHEQYF,TGTGCCAGAAGCTTCCCTAGCGGGAGGCACGAGCAGTACTTC
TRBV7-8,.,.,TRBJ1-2,CASSLEFAGNGYTF,TGTGCCAGCAGCTTAGAGTTCGCAGGGAATGGCTACACCTTC
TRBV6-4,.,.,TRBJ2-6,CASSVDSSGANVLTF,TGTGCCAGCAGTGTCGACAGCTCTGGGGCCAACGTCCTGACTTTC
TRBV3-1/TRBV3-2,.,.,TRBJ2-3,CASSPRLADTQYF,TGTGCCAGCAGCCCACGACTAGCAGATACGCAGTATTTT
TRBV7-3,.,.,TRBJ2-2,CASSLTGGHTGELFF,TGTGCCAGCAGCTTAACTGGGGGCCACACCGGGGAGCTGTTTTTT
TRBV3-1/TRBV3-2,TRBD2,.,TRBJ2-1,CASSQARGGSYNEQFF,TGTGCCAGCAGCCAAGCGCGGGGGGGCTCCTACAATGAGCAGTTCTTC
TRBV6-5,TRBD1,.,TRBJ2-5,CASSYPRGTYQETQYF,TGTGCCAGCAGTTACCCCAGGGGGACATATCAAGAGACCCAGTACTTC
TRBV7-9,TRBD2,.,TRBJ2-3,CASSFSGGADTQYF,TGTGCCAGCAGCTTTAGCGGGGGCGCAGATACGCAGTATTTT
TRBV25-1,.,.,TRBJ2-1,CASRTSFGEQFF,TGTGCCAGCAGGACTAGTTTCGGTGAGCAGTTCTTC
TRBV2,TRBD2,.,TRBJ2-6,CASISGGPGANVLTF,TGTGCCAGCATCTCGGGGGGGCCTGGGGCCAACGTCCTGACTTTC
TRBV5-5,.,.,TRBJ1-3,CASSLGVTGNTIYF,TGTGCCAGCAGCTTGGGGGTAACCGGAAACACCATATATTTT
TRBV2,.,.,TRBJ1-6,CASRRREGSYNSPLHF,TGTGCCAGCAGGCGCAGGGAGGGCTCCTATAATTCACCCCTCCACTTT
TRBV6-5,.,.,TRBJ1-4,CASSYQSTGKLFF,TGTGCCAGCAGTTATCAATCGACTGGAAAACTGTTTTTT
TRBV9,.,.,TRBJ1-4,CASSVPGPEEKLFF,TGTGCCAGCAGCGTCCCCGGACCTGAGGAAAAACTGTTTTTT
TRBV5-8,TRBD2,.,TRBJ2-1,CASSSSGRTYNEQFF,TGTGCCAGCAGCTCTAGCGGGAGAACCTACAATGAGCAGTTCTTC
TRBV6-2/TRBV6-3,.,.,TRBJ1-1,CASSYGGTEAFF,TGTGCCAGCAGTTACGGGGGGACTGAAGCTTTCTTT
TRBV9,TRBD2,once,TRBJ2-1,CASSDPTSGDSYNEQFF,TGTGCCAGCAGCGACCCGACTAGCGGAGACTCCTACAATGAGCAGTTCTTC
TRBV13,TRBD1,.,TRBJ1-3,CASSSTGVGNTIYF,TGTGCCAGCAGCTCGACAGGGGTTGGAAACACCATATATTTT
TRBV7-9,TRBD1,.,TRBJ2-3,CASSLGQSSTDTQYF,TGTGCCAGCAGCTTGGGACAGTCTAGCACAGATACGCAGTATTTT
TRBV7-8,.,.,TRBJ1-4,CASSISGLRDEKLFF,TGTGCCAGCAGCATCTCAGGGTTAAGAGATGAAAAACTGTTTTTT
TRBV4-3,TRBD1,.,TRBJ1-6,CASSQDSGQGPPLHF,TGCGCCAGCAGCCAAGATTCCGGACAGGGGCCACCCCTCCACTTT
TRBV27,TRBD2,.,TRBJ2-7,CASSPGLVYEQYF,TGTGCCAGCAGTCCGGGACTAGTTTACGAGCAGTACTTC
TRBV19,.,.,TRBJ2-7,CASSSRDKTYEQYF,TGTGCCAGTAGTTCCCGGGACAAGACCTACGAGCAGTACTTC
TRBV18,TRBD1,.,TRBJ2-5,CASSWTGDQETQYF,TGTGCCAGCTCATGGACAGGGGATCAAGAGACCCAGTACTTC
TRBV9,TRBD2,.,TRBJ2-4,CASSVPAGGPNIQYF,TGTGCCAGCAGCGTCCCAGCGGGGGGGCCAAACATTCAGTACTTC
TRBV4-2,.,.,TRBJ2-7,CASSQDRLAREQYF,TGTGCCAGCAGCCAAGATAGGCTAGCCCGGGAGCAGTACTTC
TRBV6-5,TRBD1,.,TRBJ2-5,CASSYSTGRAGETQYF,TGTGCCAGCAGTTACTCGACAGGGCGGGCAGGGGAGACCCAGTACTTC
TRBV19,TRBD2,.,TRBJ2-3,CASSIGLADTQYF,TGTGCCAGTAGTATAGGACTAGCGGATACGCAGTATTTT
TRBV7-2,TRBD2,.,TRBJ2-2,CASLTPGLANTGELFF,TGTGCCAGCTTAACCCCGGGACTAGCGAACACCGGGGAGCTGTTTTTT
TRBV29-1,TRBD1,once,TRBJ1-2,CSVTGQGHGYTF,TGCAGCGTTACCGGACAGGGCCACGGCTACACCTTC
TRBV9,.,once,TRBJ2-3,CASSVTSTDTQYF,TGTGCCAGCAGCGTAACTAGTACAGATACGCAGTATTTT
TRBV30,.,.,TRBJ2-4,CAWSSWLAKNIQYF,TGTGCCTGGAGTTCATGGCTAGCCAAAAACATTCAGTACTTC
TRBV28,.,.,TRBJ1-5,CASSLSGGSNQPQHF,TGTGCCAGCAGTTTATCGGGGGGGAGCAATCAGCCCCAGCATTTT
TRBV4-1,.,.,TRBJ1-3,CASSHRQAVGGNTIYF,TGCGCCAGCAGCCACCGACAGGCGGTCGGAGGAAACACCATATATTTT
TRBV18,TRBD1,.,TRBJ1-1,CASSPPGQGRGNTEAFF,TGTGCCAGCTCACCTCCGGGACAGGGGAGGGGAAACACTGAAGCTTTCTTT
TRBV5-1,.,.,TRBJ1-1,CASSDSLNTEAFF,TGCGCCAGCAGCGACAGTTTGAACACTGAAGCTTTCTTT